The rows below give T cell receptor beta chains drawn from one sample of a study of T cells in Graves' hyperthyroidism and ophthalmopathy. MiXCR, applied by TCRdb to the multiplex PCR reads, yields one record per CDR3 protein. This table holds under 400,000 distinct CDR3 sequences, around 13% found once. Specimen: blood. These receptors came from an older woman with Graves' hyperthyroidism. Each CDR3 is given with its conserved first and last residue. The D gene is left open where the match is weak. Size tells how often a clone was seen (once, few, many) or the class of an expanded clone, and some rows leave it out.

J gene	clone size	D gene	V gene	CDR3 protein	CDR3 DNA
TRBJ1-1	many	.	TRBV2	CASNRDITEAFF	TGTGCCAGCAATCGGGACATAACTGAAGCTTTCTTT
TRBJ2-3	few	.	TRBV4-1	CASKGGPTDTQYF	TGCGCCAGCAAAGGAGGGCCCACAGATACGCAGTATTTT
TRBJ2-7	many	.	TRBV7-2	CASSSRRTASYEQYF	TGTGCCAGCAGCTCCAGACGGACGGCCTCCTACGAGCAGTACTTC
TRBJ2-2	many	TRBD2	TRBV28	CASRRLGGAGELFF	TGTGCCAGCAGGCGTTTGGGGGGGGCCGGGGAGCTGTTTTTT
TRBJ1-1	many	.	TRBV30	CAWSVLYGRGNTEAFF	TGTGCCTGGAGTGTATTATATGGCAGGGGGAACACTGAAGCTTTCTTT
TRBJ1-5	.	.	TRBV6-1	CASSYDPYGKQPQHF	TGTGCCAGCAGTTATGATCCATACGGAAAGCAGCCCCAGCATTTT
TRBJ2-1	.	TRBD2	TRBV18	CASSPLPLTSGRIYNEQFF	TGTGCCAGCTCACCCTTGCCCTTGACTAGCGGGAGGATTTACAATGAGCAGTTCTTC
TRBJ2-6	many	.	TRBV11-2	CASSSPGRLSGANVLTF	TGTGCCAGCAGCTCCCCGGGACGCCTCTCTGGGGCCAACGTCCTGACTTTC
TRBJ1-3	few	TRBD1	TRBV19	CASNLGTDSGNTIYF	TGTGCCAGTAACTTGGGGACAGACTCTGGAAACACCATATATTTT
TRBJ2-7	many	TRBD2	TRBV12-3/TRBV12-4	CASSPRDGLTSGRGEQYF	TGTGCCAGCAGTCCCCGGGACGGATTGACTAGCGGGAGAGGCGAGCAGTACTTC
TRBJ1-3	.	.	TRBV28	CASSAPGPSSGNTIYF	TGTGCCAGCAGCGCGCCGGGACCTAGCTCTGGAAACACCATATATTTT
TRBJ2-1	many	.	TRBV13	CASSQGYNEQFF	TGTGCCAGCAGCCAAGGCTACAATGAGCAGTTCTTC
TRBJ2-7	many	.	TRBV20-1	CSARDDTTGSAEQYF	TGCAGTGCTAGAGATGACACTACTGGATCCGCCGAGCAGTACTTC
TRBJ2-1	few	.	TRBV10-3	CAISGLDYNEQFF	TGTGCCATCAGTGGCCTAGACTACAATGAGCAGTTCTTC
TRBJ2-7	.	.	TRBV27	CASTQRARSSYEQYF	TGTGCCAGCACCCAGCGGGCCAGGAGCTCCTACGAGCAGTACTTC
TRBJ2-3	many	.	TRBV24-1	CATSFGTDTQYF	TGTGCCACCAGTTTCGGGACAGATACGCAGTATTTT
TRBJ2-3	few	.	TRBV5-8	CASSLQQVDTQYF	TGTGCCAGCAGCTTGCAACAGGTGGATACGCAGTATTTT
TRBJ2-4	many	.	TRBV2	CASSIPNLGGKNIQYF	TGTGCCAGCAGTATCCCTAACTTGGGGGGAAAAAACATTCAGTACTTC
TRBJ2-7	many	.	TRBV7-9	CASSLGAGSSYEQYF	TGTGCCAGCAGCTTGGGAGCGGGTAGCTCCTACGAGCAGTACTTC
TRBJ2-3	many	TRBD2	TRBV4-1	CASSQEAGTSGRVPDTQYF	TGCGCCAGCAGCCAAGAGGCGGGGACTAGCGGGAGGGTTCCAGATACGCAGTATTTT
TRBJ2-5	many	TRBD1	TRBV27	CASSNGPGGQGKETQYF	TGTGCCAGCAGCAACGGGCCCGGGGGACAGGGGAAAGAGACCCAGTACTTC
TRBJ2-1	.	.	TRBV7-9	CAGSQAYLYNEQFF	TGTGCCGGCAGCCAGGCCTACCTATACAATGAGCAGTTCTTC
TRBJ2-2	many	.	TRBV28	CASSLVAPNTGELFF	TGTGCCAGCAGTTTAGTGGCCCCGAACACCGGGGAGCTGTTTTTT
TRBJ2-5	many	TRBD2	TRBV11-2	CASSNPGLAGVTQYF	TGTGCCAGCAGCAACCCGGGACTAGCGGGGGTGACCCAGTACTTC
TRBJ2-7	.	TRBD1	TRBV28	CASSGTGAKRSSYEQYF	TGTGCCAGCAGTGGGACAGGGGCCAAGAGGAGCTCCTACGAGCAGTACTTC
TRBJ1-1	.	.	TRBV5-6	CASTPDWGDTEAFF	TGTGCCAGCACCCCTGATTGGGGGGACACTGAAGCTTTCTTT
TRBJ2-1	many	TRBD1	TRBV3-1	CASRQGGNEQFF	TGTGCCAGCCGACAGGGCGGGAATGAGCAGTTCTTC
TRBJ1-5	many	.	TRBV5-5	CASSLAGEGNQPQHF	TGTGCCAGCAGCTTAGCAGGGGAAGGCAATCAGCCCCAGCATTTT
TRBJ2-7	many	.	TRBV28	CASSPTTGRAEQYF	TGTGCCAGCAGCCCGACGACAGGGAGGGCCGAGCAGTACTTC
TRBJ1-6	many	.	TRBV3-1	CASSQDHSLPLHF	TGTGCCAGCAGCCAAGATCACTCTTTACCCCTCCACTTT
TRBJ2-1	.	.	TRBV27	CASRPLNYNEQFF	TGTGCCAGCCGGCCTCTGAACTACAATGAGCAGTTCTTC
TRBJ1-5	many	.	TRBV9	CASSVGGQSWPQHF	TGTGCCAGCAGCGTAGGAGGGCAGAGTTGGCCCCAGCATTTT
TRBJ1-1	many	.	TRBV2	CASSQMGPGGNTEAFF	TGTGCCAGCAGTCAAATGGGCCCGGGCGGGAACACTGAAGCTTTCTTT
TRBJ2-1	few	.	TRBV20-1	CSARAGRQEQFF	TGCAGTGCTAGAGCGGGACGACAGGAGCAGTTCTTC
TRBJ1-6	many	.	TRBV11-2	CASRAEGISPLHF	TGTGCCAGCAGAGCCGAGGGGATCTCACCCCTCCACTTT
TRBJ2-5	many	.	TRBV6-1	CASARGRRETQYF	TGTGCCAGCGCACGGGGGCGGAGGGAGACCCAGTACTTC
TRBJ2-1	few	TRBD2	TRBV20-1	CSGASGRYNEQFF	TGCAGTGGGGCCAGCGGGAGGTACAATGAGCAGTTCTTC
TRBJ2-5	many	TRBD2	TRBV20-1	CSARAWAGGQYGETQYF	TGCAGTGCTAGAGCTTGGGCGGGAGGGCAATACGGGGAGACCCAGTACTTC
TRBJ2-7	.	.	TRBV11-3	CAGSQEGSSYEQYF	TGTGCCGGCAGCCAAGAGGGAAGCTCCTACGAGCAGTACTTC
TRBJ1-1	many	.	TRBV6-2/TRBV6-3	CASINHASQGGGAFF	TGTGCCAGCATTAACCACGCATCGCAGGGCGGGGGAGCTTTCTTT
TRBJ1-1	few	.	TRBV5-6	CASSLLGENTEAFF	TGTGCCAGCAGCCTCCTGGGGGAGAACACTGAAGCTTTCTTT
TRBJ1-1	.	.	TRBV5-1	CASSLASREGTEAFF	TGCGCCAGCAGCTTGGCCTCCAGGGAGGGGACTGAAGCTTTCTTT
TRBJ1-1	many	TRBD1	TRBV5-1	CASSLEWGQSNTEAFF	TGCGCCAGCAGCTTGGAGTGGGGACAGTCGAACACTGAAGCTTTCTTT
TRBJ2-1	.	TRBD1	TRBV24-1	CATSDPAGQERSEQFF	TGTGCCACCAGTGATCCCGCGGGACAGGAAAGGAGTGAGCAGTTCTTC
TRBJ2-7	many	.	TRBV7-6	CASTPLEPAYEQYF	TGTGCCAGTACCCCTCTGGAGCCGGCCTACGAGCAGTACTTC
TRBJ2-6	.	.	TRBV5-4	CASSPPGAESGANVLTF	TGTGCCAGCAGCCCTCCGGGAGCCGAGTCTGGGGCCAACGTCCTGACTTTC
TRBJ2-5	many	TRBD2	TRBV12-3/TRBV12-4	CASSGGLAGGETQYF	TGTGCCAGCAGTGGGGGACTAGCGGGCGGTGAGACCCAGTACTTC
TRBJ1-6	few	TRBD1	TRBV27	CASSYRGVNSPLHF	TGTGCCAGCAGTTACAGGGGTGTTAATTCACCCCTCCACTTT
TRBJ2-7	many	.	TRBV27	CASGEPVREQYF	TGTGCCAGCGGAGAACCAGTACGCGAGCAGTACTTC
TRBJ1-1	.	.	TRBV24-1	CATSGQERAFF	TGTGCCACCAGTGGTCAGGAGAGAGCTTTCTTT
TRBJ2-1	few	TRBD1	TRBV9	CASSAATGGSNEQFF	TGTGCCAGCAGCGCAGCGACAGGGGGCTCCAATGAGCAGTTCTTC
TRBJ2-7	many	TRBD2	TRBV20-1	CSASRSIRGGRPLEQYF	TGCAGTGCTAGTAGGTCGATTCGGGGCGGGAGGCCCCTCGAGCAGTACTTC
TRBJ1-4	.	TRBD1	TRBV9	CASSAGTGYGYEKLFF	TGTGCCAGCAGCGCCGGGACAGGGTATGGATATGAAAAACTGTTTTTT
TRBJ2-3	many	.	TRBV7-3	CASSYQGGFTDTQYF	TGTGCCAGCAGCTATCAGGGGGGGTTCACAGATACGCAGTATTTT
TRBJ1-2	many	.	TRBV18	CASSPPSEANYGYTF	TGTGCCAGCTCACCCCCTAGTGAGGCTAACTATGGCTACACCTTC
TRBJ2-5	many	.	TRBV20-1	CSARDHREGGETQYF	TGCAGTGCTAGAGATCATCGAGAGGGTGGGGAGACCCAGTACTTC
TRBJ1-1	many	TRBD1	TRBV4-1	CASSQDGQGRNTEAFF	TGCGCCAGCAGCCAAGACGGACAGGGGCGGAACACTGAAGCTTTCTTT
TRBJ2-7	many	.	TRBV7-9	CASSLRVTYEQYF	TGTGCCAGCAGCTTGAGGGTAACCTACGAGCAGTACTTC
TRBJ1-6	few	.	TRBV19	CASSRWRGNNSPLHF	TGTGCCAGTAGTAGATGGCGGGGAAATAATTCACCCCTCCACTTT